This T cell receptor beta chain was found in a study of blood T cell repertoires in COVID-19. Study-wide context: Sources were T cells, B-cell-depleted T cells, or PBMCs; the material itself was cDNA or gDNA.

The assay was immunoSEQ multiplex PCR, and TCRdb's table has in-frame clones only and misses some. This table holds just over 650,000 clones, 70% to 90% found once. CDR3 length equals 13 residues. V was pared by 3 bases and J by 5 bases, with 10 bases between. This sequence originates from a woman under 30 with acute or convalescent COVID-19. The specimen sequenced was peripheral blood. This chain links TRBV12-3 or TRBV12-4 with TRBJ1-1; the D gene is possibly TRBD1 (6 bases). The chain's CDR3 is CASSLSGATEAFF. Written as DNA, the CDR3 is TGTGCCAGCAGTTTGTCAGGGGCAACTGAAGCTTTCTTT.